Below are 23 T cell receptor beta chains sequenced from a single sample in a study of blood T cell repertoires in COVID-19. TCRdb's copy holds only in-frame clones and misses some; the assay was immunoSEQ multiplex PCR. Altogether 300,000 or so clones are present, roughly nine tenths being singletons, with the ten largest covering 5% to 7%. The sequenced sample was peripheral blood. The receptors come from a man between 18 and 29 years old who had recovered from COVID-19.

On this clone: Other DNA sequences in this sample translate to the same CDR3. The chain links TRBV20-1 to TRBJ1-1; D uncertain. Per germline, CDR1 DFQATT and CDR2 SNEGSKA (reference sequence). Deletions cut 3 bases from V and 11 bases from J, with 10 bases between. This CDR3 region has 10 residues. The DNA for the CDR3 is TGCAGTGCTAGGGAAGGGAGGGCTTTCTTT. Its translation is CSAREGRAFF.

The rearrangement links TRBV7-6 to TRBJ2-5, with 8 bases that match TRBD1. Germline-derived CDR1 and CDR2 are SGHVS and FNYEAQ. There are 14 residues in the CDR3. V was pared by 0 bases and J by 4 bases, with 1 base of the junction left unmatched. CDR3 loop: CASSLAQGGETQYF. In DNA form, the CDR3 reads TGTGCCAGCAGCTTAGCACAGGGGGGAGAGACCCAGTACTTC.

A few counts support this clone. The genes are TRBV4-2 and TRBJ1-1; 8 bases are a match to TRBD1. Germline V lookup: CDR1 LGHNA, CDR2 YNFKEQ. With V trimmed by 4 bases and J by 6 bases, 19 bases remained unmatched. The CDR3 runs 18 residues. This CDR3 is CASSPRVLVAGGFPEAFF. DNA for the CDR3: TGTGCCAGCAGCCCCCGGGTGTTGGTGGCAGGGGGCTTCCCTGAAGCTTTCTTT.

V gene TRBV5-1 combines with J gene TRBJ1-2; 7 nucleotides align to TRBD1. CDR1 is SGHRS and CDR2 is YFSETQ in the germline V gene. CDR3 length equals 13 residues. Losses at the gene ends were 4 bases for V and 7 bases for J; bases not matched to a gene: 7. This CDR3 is CASSRRGRVGYTF. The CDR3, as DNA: TGCGCCAGCAGCCGCAGGGGGAGAGTTGGCTACACCTTC.

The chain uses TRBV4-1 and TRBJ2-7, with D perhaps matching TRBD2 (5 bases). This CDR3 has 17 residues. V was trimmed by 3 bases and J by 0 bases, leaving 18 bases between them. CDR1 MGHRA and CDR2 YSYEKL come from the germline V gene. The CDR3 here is CASSHLLGGGTSYEQYF. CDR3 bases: TGCGCCAGCAGCCACCTTCTTGGCGGAGGTACCTCCTACGAGCAGTACTTC.

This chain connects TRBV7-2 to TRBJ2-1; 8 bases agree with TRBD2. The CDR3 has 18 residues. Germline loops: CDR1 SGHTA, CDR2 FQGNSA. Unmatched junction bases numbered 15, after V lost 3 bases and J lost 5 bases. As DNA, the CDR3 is TGTGCCAGCAGCTTCTGGCCCTATTTAGCGGGGCCCGACAATGAGCAGTTCTTC. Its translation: CASSFWPYLAGPDNEQFF. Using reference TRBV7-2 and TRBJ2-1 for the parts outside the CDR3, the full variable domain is GAGVSQSPSNKVTEKGKDVELRCDPISGHTALYWYRQSLGQGLEFLIYFQGNSAPDKSGLPSDRFSAERTGGSVSTLTIQRTQQEDSAVYLCASSFWPYLAGPDNEQFFGPGTRLTVL.

The CDR3 DNA is TGCAGCGTTGGGGACAGGGGAGTGGGCGAGCAGTTCTTC. Amino acid sequence: CSVGDRGVGEQFF. This chain uses TRBV29-1 with TRBJ2-1; 10 bases map to TRBD1. Germline-derived CDR1 and CDR2 are SQVTM and ANQGSEA. There are 13 residues in the CDR3. The V segment lost 4 bases and the J segment 10 bases; nucleotides outside the gene matches: 7.

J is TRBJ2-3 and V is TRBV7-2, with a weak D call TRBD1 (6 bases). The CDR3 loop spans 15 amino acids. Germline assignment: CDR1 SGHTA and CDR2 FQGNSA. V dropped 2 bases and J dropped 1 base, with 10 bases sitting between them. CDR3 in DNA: TGTGCCAGCAGCTTATCCCAGGGGCGCACAGATACGCAGTATTTT. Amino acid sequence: CASSLSQGRTDTQYF.

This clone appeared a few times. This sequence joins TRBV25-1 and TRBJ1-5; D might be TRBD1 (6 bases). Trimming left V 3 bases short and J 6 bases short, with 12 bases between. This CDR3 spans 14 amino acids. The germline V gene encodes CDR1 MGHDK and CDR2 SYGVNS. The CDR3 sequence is CASSENRDGQPQHF. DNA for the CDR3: TGTGCCAGCAGTGAGAACAGGGACGGTCAGCCCCAGCATTTT.

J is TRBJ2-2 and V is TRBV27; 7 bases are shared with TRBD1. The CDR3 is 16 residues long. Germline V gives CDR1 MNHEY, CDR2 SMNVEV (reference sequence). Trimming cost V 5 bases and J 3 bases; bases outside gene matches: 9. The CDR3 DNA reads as TGTGCCAGCAGTCGAAATGGACAGGTAGACACCGGGGAGCTGTTTTTT. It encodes CASSRNGQVDTGELFF.

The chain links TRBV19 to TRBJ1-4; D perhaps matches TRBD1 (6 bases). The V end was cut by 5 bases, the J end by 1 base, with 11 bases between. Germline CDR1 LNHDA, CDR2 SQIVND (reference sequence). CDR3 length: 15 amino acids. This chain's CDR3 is CASSGLQGTNEKLFF. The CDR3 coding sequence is TGTGCCAGTAGTGGCTTACAGGGAACTAATGAAAAACTGTTTTTT.

The CDR3 spells CASSSGLLVYEQYF. DNA of the CDR3: TGCGCCAGCAGCTCGGGACTGCTAGTATACGAGCAGTACTTC. This chain joins TRBV5-1 and TRBJ2-7; D possibly corresponds to TRBD2 (6 bases). Germline CDR1 and CDR2: SGHRS and YFSETQ. The V end was cut by 3 bases, the J end by 4 bases, with 14 bases between. CDR3 length: 14 residues.

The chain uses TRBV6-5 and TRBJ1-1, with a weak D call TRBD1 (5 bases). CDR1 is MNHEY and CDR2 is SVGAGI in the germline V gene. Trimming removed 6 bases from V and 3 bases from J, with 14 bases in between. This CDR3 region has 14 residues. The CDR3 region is CASSEPGLHTEAFF. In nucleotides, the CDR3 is TGTGCCAGCAGCGAGCCGGGACTCCACACTGAAGCTTTCTTT.

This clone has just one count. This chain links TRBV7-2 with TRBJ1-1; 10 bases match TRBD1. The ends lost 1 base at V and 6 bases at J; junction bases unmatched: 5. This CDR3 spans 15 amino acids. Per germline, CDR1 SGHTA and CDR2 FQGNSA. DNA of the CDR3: TGTGCCAGCAGCTTAGGGACAGGGGGTAATCCTGAAGCTTTCTTT. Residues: CASSLGTGGNPEAFF.

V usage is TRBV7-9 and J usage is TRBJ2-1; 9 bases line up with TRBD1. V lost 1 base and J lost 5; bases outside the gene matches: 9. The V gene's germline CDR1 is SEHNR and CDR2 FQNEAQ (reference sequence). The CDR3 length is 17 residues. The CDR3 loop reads CASSLEQGTGSNNEQFF. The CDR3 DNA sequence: TGTGCCAGCAGCTTAGAGCAAGGGACAGGGTCCAACAATGAGCAGTTCTTC. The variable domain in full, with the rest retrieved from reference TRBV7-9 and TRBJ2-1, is DTGVSQNPRHKITKRGQNVTFRCDPISEHNRLYWYRQTLGQGPEFLTYFQNEAQLEKSRLLSDRFSAERPKGSFSTLEIQRTEQGDSAMYLCASSLEQGTGSNNEQFFGPGTRLTVL.

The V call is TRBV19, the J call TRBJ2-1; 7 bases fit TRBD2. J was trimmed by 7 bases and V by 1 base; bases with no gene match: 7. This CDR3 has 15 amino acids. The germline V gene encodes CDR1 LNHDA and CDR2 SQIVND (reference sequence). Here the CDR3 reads CASSIVVAGVNEQFF. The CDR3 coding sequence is TGTGCCAGTAGTATAGTGGTGGCGGGAGTGAATGAGCAGTTCTTC. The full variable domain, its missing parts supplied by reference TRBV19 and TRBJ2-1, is DGGITQSPKYLFRKEGQNVTLSCEQNLNHDAMYWYRQDPGQGLRLIYYSQIVNDFQKGDIAEGYSVSREKKESFPLTVTSAQKNPTAFYLCASSIVVAGVNEQFFGPGTRLTVL.

In DNA, the CDR3 is TGTGCCAGCAGTCTCTCCGGGACAGTAAACTATGGCTACACCTTC. Its translation: CASSLSGTVNYGYTF. The rearrangement links TRBV27 to TRBJ1-2, with 7 nucleotides matching TRBD1. J was trimmed by 2 bases and V by 5 bases; bases with no gene match: 8. This CDR3 region has 15 residues. Germline loops: CDR1 MNHEY, CDR2 SMNVEV (reference sequence).

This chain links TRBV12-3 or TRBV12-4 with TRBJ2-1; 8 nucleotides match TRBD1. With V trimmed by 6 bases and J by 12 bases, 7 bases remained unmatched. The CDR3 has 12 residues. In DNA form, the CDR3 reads TGTGCCAGCAGCAGACAGGGGAACAGGCAGTTCTTC. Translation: CASSRQGNRQFF.

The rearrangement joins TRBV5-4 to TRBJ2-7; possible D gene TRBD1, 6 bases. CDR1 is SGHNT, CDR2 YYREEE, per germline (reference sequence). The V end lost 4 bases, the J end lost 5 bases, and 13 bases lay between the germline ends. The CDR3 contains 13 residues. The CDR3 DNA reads TGTGCCAGCAGCACCGGACAGTCGGACGAGCAGTACTTC. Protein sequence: CASSTGQSDEQYF.

The CDR3 coding sequence is TGTGCCAGCAGCGTCACGGGAGTAGAGGAGACCCAGTACTTC. This gives the protein CASSVTGVEETQYF. This chain joins TRBV9 and TRBJ2-5, with D maybe TRBD2 (6 bases). Trimming pared 2 bases from V and 5 bases from J, leaving 13 bases between. The CDR3 has 14 amino acids. Germline CDR1 SGDLS, CDR2 YYNGEE.

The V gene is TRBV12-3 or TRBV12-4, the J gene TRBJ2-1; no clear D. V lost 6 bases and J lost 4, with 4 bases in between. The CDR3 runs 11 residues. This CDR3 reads CASRLYNEQFF. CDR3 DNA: TGTGCCAGCAGACTTTACAATGAGCAGTTCTTC.

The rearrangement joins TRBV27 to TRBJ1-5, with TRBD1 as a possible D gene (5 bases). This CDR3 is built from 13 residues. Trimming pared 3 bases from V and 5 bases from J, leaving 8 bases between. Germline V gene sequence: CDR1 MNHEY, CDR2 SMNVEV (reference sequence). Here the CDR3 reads CASSFGGDQPQHF. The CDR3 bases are TGTGCCAGCAGTTTTGGGGGGGATCAGCCCCAGCATTTT.

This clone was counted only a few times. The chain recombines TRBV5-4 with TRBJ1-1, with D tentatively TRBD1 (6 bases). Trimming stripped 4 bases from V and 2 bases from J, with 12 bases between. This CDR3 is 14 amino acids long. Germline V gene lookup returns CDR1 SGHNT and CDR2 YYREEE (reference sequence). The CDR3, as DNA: TGTGCCAGCAGCCTGCAGACAGGTAACACTGAAGCTTTCTTT. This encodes CASSLQTGNTEAFF.